This T cell receptor (beta chain) was documented in a study of OX40 agonist ivuxolimab in advanced cancers. If patients had autoimmune disease history or systemic immunosuppression, they were excluded. Libraries were prepared by immunoSEQ multiplex PCR; TCRdb keeps only in-frame clonotypes and omits some of them. Altogether tens of thousands of clones are present, about nine tenths being singletons, with the ten largest covering about 30%. The sequence derives from an adult with an advanced solid tumor such as melanoma, head and neck, liver or kidney cancer. Sequencing was performed on CD4+ or CD8+ T cells sorted from blood, taken in a trial of the OX40 agonist ivuxolimab.

CDR3 in amino acids: CASSLEATSGTDTQYF. The CDR3 nucleotides are TGTGCCAGCAGCTTAGAGGCGACTAGCGGCACAGATACGCAGTATTTT. The gene calls are TRBV7-6 and TRBJ2-3; TRBD2 matches at 8 bases. V lost 1 base and J lost 1; bases outside the gene matches: 4. The germline V gene has CDR1 SGHVS and CDR2 FNYEAQ. CDR3 length: 16 amino acids.